These 21 T cell receptor beta chains were all obtained from the same sample, sequenced in a study of CD8+ T cells in alopecia areata. Following RNA extraction, reverse transcription yielded cDNA that acted as the sequencing template. Data came from immunoSEQ multiplex PCR; TCRdb stores just in-frame clones and leaves some out. The sample carries 100,000 to 150,000 clones, around 49% recorded once. The sample was CD8+ T cells sorted from blood, taken at week 0. The source is a human donor with alopecia areata.

The V call is TRBV7-8, the J call TRBJ2-3; perhaps TRBD2 as D (5 bases). V was pared by 1 base and J by 5 bases, with 13 bases between. This CDR3 comprises 15 residues. Looked up from germline, CDR1 is SGHVS and CDR2 is FQNEAQ. CDR3 DNA sequence: TGTGCCAGCAGCTTAGAAGTGACTACTAGAGATACGCAGTATTTT. Its protein is CASSLEVTTRDTQYF.

A word on this clone: Other DNA sequences in the same sample also yield this CDR3. V and J are TRBV7-2 and TRBJ1-1; D remains ambiguous. V dropped 5 bases and J dropped 4 bases, with 14 bases sitting between them. The CDR3 covers 14 residues. Germline loops: CDR1 SGHTA, CDR2 FQGNSA. DNA of the CDR3: TGTGCCAGCAGCCCGGGGTTGTTGGGCACTGAAGCTTTCTTT. It is translated as CASSPGLLGTEAFF. The whole variable domain, remainder taken from reference TRBV7-2 and TRBJ1-1, is GAGVSQSPSNKVTEKGKDVELRCDPISGHTALYWYRQSLGQGLEFLIYFQGNSAPDKSGLPSDRFSAERTGGSVSTLTIQRTQQEDSAVYLCASSPGLLGTEAFFGQGTRLTVV.

This chain uses TRBV5-1 with TRBJ2-7; no firm D call. The V end lost 5 bases, the J end lost 0 bases, and 9 bases lay between the germline ends. The CDR3 contains 13 residues. Germline values: CDR1 SGHRS, CDR2 YFSETQ. The CDR3 DNA reads TGCGCCAGCAGAGAGGATGGCTCCTACGAGCAGTACTTC. Encoded protein: CASREDGSYEQYF. The whole variable domain, remainder taken from reference TRBV5-1 and TRBJ2-7, is KAGVTQTPRYLIKTRGQQVTLSCSPISGHRSVSWYQQTPGQGLQFLFEYFSETQRNKGNFPGRFSGRQFSNSRSEMNVSTLELGDSALYLCASREDGSYEQYFGPGTRLTVT.

This clone was found a few times. The chain carries TRBV29-1 and TRBJ2-3; TRBD1 matches 7 bases. Germline V CDR1 and CDR2: SQVTM, ANQGSEA. V was clipped by 7 bases and J by 2 bases; unmatched bases: 6. There are 13 residues in the CDR3. Here the CDR3 DNA reads TGCAGCGGAGGACAGGTTAACACAGATACGCAGTATTTT. Its protein is CSGGQVNTDTQYF.

The V gene is TRBV5-1, the J gene TRBJ2-1; D gene ambiguous. The CDR3 extends over 15 amino acids. Deletions cut 1 base from V and 0 bases from J, with 8 bases between. CDR1 and CDR2 (germline): SGHRS, YFSETQ. CDR3 in DNA: TGCGCCAGCAGCTTGTCGGCCCGCTCCTACAATGAGCAGTTCTTC. Amino acids: CASSLSARSYNEQFF.

J is TRBJ2-7 and V is TRBV2; D call uncertain. The V end was cut by 0 bases, the J end by 0 bases, with 9 bases between. The CDR3 runs to 15 residues. The germline gives CDR1 SNHLY, CDR2 FYNNEI. The CDR3 region has the DNA TGTGCCAGCAGTGAAGCTGCCGCAGCCTCCTACGAGCAGTACTTC. It specifies CASSEAAAASYEQYF.

The chain uses TRBV2 and TRBJ2-2, with a weak D call TRBD2 (5 bases). The CDR3 is made up of 15 amino acids. The V end was cut by 7 bases, the J end by 5 bases, with 17 bases between. Germline V lookup: CDR1 SNHLY, CDR2 FYNNEI. DNA of the CDR3: TGTGCCAGCACCGAGGGAAACCACGGGACCGGGGAGCTGTTTTTT. This encodes CASTEGNHGTGELFF.

This clone turned up a few times. The sample contains more than one DNA sequence encoding this CDR3. The DNA for the CDR3 is TGTGCCAGCAGCTTGGGGACAGATGGCTACACCTTC. Translating it yields CASSLGTDGYTF. V usage is TRBV7-9 and J usage is TRBJ1-2, with 7 bases identical to TRBD1. After removal of 3 bases from V and 6 bases from J, the junction contained 1 base not matched to a gene. The CDR3 extends over 12 amino acids. Per the germline V gene, CDR1 is SEHNR and CDR2 is FQNEAQ (reference sequence). Full variable domain (remainder filled in from reference TRBV7-9 and TRBJ1-2): DTGVSQNPRHKITKRGQNVTFRCDPISEHNRLYWYRQTLGQGPEFLTYFQNEAQLEKSRLLSDRFSAERPKGSFSTLEIQRTEQGDSAMYLCASSLGTDGYTFGSGTRLTVV.

This clone appeared a few times. Different DNA sequences within this sample yield the same CDR3. The chain is built from TRBV30 and TRBJ1-2, with D unclear. V dropped 5 bases and J dropped 5 bases, with 9 bases sitting between them. Germline V gene data show CDR1 as GTSNPN and CDR2 as SVGIG (reference sequence). This CDR3 spans 11 amino acids. The CDR3 DNA sequence: TGTGCCTGGCGGACCGGATATGGCTACACCTTC. This encodes CAWRTGYGYTF.

V gene TRBV9 combines with J gene TRBJ2-3; the D gene is possibly TRBD1 (6 bases). The V end lost 3 bases, the J end lost 4 bases, and 9 bases lay between the germline ends. In germline, CDR1 is SGDLS, CDR2 YYNGEE. The CDR3 is made up of 13 amino acids. The CDR3 protein is CASSASGADTQYF. CDR3 in DNA: TGTGCCAGCAGCGCCTCAGGGGCAGATACGCAGTATTTT. The full variable domain, its missing parts supplied by reference TRBV9 and TRBJ2-3, is DSGVTQTPKHLITATGQRVTLRCSPRSGDLSVYWYQQSLDQGLQFLIQYYNGEERAKGNILERFSAQQFPDLHSELNLSSLELGDSALYFCASSASGADTQYFGPGTRLTVL.

The rearrangement uses TRBV6-5 and TRBJ1-2; D uncertain. This CDR3 spans 14 amino acids. Germline CDR1 and CDR2: MNHEY and SVGAGI. Trimming cost V 0 bases and J 3 bases, with 8 bases left between them. The CDR3 nucleotides are TGTGCCAGCAGTTACTCTTGGGAGGACTATGGCTACACCTTC. Translating gives CASSYSWEDYGYTF.

Only a few counts were recorded for this clone. The V and J genes are TRBV30 and TRBJ2-7, with TRBD2 matching 8 bases. This CDR3 comprises 13 residues. The germline V gene has CDR1 GTSNPN and CDR2 SVGIG (reference sequence). V was pared by 2 bases and J by 2 bases, with 2 bases of the junction left unmatched. The chain's CDR3 is CAWSSGGAYEQYF. For the CDR3, the DNA is TGTGCCTGGAGTTCCGGGGGGGCCTACGAGCAGTACTTC.

This clone was seen a handful of times. The rearrangement links TRBV2 to TRBJ1-5; 7 bases are a match to TRBD1. CDR1 is SNHLY, CDR2 FYNNEI, per germline. The CDR3 is made up of 12 amino acids. V shed 6 bases and J 7 bases; nucleotides not matched to a gene: 3. This CDR3 reads CASRGGQQPQHF. CDR3 sequence (DNA): TGTGCCAGCAGGGGGGGACAGCAGCCCCAGCATTTT.

This clone was detected only a few times. This chain uses TRBV29-1 with TRBJ1-2; D call uncertain. The germline V and J ends were trimmed by 6 bases and 4 bases, with 21 bases remaining between them. CDR3 length: 15 amino acids. Germline V gives CDR1 SQVTM, CDR2 ANQGSEA. The CDR3, as DNA: TGCAGCGTGGAAATACAGCTTGCCTGGGCCTATGGCTACACCTTC. Amino acids: CSVEIQLAWAYGYTF.

V is TRBV30 and J is TRBJ1-4, with TRBD1 matching 10 bases. With V trimmed by 0 bases and J by 8 bases, 3 bases remained unmatched. The CDR3 consists of 14 residues. Germline values: CDR1 GTSNPN, CDR2 SVGIG (reference sequence). This CDR3 reads CAWSVGDRGEKLFF. The CDR3 nucleotides read TGTGCCTGGAGTGTAGGGGACAGGGGCGAAAAACTGTTTTTT.

The genes are TRBV5-6 and TRBJ1-1; D is uncertain. Trimming removed 5 bases from V and 1 base from J, with 6 bases in between. CDR1 is SGHDT and CDR2 is YYEEEE in the germline V gene. The CDR3 loop spans 12 amino acids. The CDR3 DNA follows: TGTGCCAGCAGAGGAGGGAACACTGAAGCTTTCTTT. Encoded protein: CASRGGNTEAFF. The full variable domain, its missing parts supplied by reference TRBV5-6 and TRBJ1-1, is DAGVTQSPTHLIKTRGQQVTLRCSPKSGHDTVSWYQQALGQGPQFIFQYYEEEERQRGNFPDRFSGHQFPNYSSELNVNALLLGDSALYLCASRGGNTEAFFGQGTRLTVV.

In its sample, this clone was seen a few times. The chain is built from TRBV11-2 and TRBJ2-6; possible D gene TRBD2, 5 bases. Germline-derived CDR1 and CDR2 are SGHAT and FQNNGV. This CDR3 spans 17 amino acids. The germline V and J ends were trimmed by 3 bases and 0 bases, with 12 bases remaining between them. CDR3 in amino acids: CASSFTRLLSGANVLTF. CDR3 coding DNA: TGTGCCAGCAGCTTTACTAGACTCCTCTCTGGGGCCAACGTCCTGACTTTC.

The chain has TRBV29-1 and TRBJ1-1; D call uncertain. Trimming cost V 3 bases and J 3 bases, with 14 bases left between them. CDR1 and CDR2 (germline): SQVTM, ANQGSEA. The CDR3 loop spans 14 amino acids. CDR3 amino acids: CSVDDREEDTEAFF. The CDR3 nucleotides are TGCAGCGTTGATGACCGCGAGGAGGACACTGAAGCTTTCTTT.

The chain couples TRBV9 to TRBJ2-6; maybe TRBD1 (6 bases). This CDR3 is 16 amino acids long. The V end was cut by 6 bases, the J end by 0 bases, with 13 bases between. Germline V gene sequence: CDR1 SGDLS, CDR2 YYNGEE. DNA of the CDR3: TGTGCCAGCAATACAGGGTTGAACTCTGGGGCCAACGTCCTGACTTTC. This sequence encodes CASNTGLNSGANVLTF.

This clone was seen only a few times. V and J are TRBV19 and TRBJ2-3; a weak D match, TRBD2 (6 bases). CDR1 LNHDA and CDR2 SQIVND come from the germline V gene (reference sequence). Trimming cost V 6 bases and J 0 bases, with 13 bases left between them. The CDR3 is 15 residues long. CDR3 protein: CASSHGTLSTDTQYF. For the CDR3, the DNA is TGTGCCAGTAGCCACGGGACTCTCAGCACAGATACGCAGTATTTT.

This rearrangement joins TRBV30 to TRBJ1-1, with 10 bases identical to TRBD1. Germline V gene data show CDR1 as GTSNPN and CDR2 as SVGIG (reference sequence). The CDR3 consists of 13 residues. With 5 bases clipped from V and 3 bases from J, the junction kept 3 bases outside the gene matches. CDR3: CAWGTGVDTEAFF. The DNA for the CDR3 is TGTGCCTGGGGGACAGGGGTCGACACTGAAGCTTTCTTT.